The clone carrying this T cell receptor (beta chain) was observed many times. Unique molecular identifiers tagged individual cDNA molecules. TCRdb re-called the 5' RACE reads through MiXCR, storing one row per CDR3 protein. Among some 78,000 distinct CDR3 sequences listed, about 13% were seen once. The data are from a study of early T cells in non-severe SARS-CoV-2 infection. This CDR3 has 16 residues. V lost 6 bases and J lost 2, with 20 bases in between. Germline V CDR1 and CDR2: ENHRY, SYGVKD. The receptor's source is an adult who was a healthcare worker with PCR-confirmed SARS-CoV-2 infection or an uninfected control (not recorded which). The chain recombines TRBV10-3 with TRBJ2-7, with D maybe TRBD1 (6 bases). The sample taken for sequencing was whole blood. Here the CDR3 reads CAIREGGTGPAYEQYF. For the CDR3, the DNA is TGTGCCATCAGGGAAGGGGGTACTGGTCCGGCCTACGAGCAGTACTTC.